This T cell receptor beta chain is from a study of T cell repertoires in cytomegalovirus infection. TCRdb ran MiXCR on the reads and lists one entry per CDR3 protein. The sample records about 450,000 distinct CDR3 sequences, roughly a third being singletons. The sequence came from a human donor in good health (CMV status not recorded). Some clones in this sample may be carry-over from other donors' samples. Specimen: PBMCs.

This CDR3 reads CASTRIAQSGTYEQYF. The CDR3 bases are TGTGCCAGCACTCGTATAGCCCAAAGCGGAACCTACGAGCAGTACTTC. The V gene is TRBV7-8, the J gene TRBJ2-7; TRBD2 is a possible D gene (5 bases). The CDR3 extends over 16 amino acids. Trimming left V 7 bases short and J 2 bases short, with 21 bases between. Germline V CDR1 and CDR2: SGHVS, FQNEAQ.